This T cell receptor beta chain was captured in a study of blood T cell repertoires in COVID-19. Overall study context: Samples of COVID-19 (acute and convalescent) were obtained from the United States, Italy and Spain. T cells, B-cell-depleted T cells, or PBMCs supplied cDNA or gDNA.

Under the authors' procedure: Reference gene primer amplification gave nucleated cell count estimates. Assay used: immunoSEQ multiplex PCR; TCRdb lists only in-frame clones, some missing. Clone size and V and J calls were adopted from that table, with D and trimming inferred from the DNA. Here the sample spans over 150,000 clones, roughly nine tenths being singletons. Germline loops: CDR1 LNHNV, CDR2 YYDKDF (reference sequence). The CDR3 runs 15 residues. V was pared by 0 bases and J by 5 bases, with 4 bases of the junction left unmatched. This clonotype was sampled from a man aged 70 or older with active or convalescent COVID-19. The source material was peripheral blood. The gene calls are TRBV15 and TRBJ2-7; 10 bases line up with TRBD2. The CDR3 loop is CATSRDLAGGNEQYF. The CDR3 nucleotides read TGTGCCACCAGCAGAGATTTAGCGGGAGGCAACGAGCAGTACTTC.